This T cell receptor (beta chain) derives from a study of shared clonotypes between healthy human individuals. Study-level points and caveats: Estimated clonotype richness was generally higher in naive than memory subsets.

With CCR7-negative CD45RA+ TemRA cells, CD45RO+ cells were combined in CD8 memory. Method: immunoSEQ multiplex PCR; TCRdb's copy keeps in-frame clones and lacks some. Seen here are approximately 400,000 clones, roughly 96% observed once, and the top ten hold around 0.32%. V lost 4 bases and J 8 bases, leaving 8 bases between the germline ends. Germline V gene sequence: CDR1 DFQATT, CDR2 SNEGSKA (reference sequence). CDR3 size: 10 residues. In the case of this clone: Its antigen is unknown.

The chain links TRBV20-1 to TRBJ1-2; tentatively, D is TRBD1 (5 bases). The sequencing sample was made of memory CD8+ T cells sorted from blood. This sample's subset: CD45RO+ cells pooled with CCR7-negative TemRA cells. This receptor was taken from a man under 40 in good health. The CDR3 here is CSAIDRGYTF. DNA of the CDR3: TGCAGTGCTATAGACAGAGGCTACACCTTC.